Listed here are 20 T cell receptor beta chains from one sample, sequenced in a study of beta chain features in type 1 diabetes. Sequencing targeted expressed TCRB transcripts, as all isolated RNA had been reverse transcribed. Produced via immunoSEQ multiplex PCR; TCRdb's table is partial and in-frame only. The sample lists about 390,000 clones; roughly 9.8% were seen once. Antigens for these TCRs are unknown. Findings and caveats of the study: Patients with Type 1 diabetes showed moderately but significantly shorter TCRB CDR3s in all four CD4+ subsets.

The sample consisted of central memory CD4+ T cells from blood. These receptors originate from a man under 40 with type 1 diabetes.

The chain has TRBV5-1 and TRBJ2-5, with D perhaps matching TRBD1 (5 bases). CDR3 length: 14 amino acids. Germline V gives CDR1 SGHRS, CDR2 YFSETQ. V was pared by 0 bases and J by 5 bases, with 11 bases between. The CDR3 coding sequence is TGCGCCAGCAGCTTGGGGGGCCTAAGGGAGACCCAGTACTTC. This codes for CASSLGGLRETQYF.

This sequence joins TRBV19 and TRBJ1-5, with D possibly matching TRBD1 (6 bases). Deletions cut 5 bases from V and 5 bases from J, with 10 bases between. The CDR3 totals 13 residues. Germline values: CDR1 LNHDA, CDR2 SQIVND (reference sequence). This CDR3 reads CASSSQGYQPQHF. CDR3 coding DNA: TGTGCCAGTAGTTCACAGGGTTATCAGCCCCAGCATTTT.

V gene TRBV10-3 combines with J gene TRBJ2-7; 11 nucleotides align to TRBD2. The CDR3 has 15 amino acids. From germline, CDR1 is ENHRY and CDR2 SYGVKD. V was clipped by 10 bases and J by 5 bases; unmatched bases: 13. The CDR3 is CASREDLAGGNEQYF. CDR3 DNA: TGTGCCAGCAGGGAAGACCTAGCGGGAGGTAACGAGCAGTACTTC.

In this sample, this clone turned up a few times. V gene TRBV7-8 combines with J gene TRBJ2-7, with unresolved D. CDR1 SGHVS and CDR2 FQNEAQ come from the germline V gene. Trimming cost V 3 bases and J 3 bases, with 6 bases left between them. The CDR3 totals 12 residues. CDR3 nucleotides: TGTGCCAGCAGCTTCTCAAACTACGAGCAGTACTTC. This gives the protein CASSFSNYEQYF.

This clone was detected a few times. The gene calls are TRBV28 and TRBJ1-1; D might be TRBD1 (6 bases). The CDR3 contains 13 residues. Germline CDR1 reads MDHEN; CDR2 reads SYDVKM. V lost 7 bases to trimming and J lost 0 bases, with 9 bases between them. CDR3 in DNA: TGTGCCAGCACTGGACAGTTGAACACTGAAGCTTTCTTT. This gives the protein CASTGQLNTEAFF.

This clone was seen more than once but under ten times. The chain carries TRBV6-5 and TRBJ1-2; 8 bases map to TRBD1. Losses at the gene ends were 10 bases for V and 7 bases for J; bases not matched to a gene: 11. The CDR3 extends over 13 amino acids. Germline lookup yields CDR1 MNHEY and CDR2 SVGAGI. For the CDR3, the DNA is TGTGCCATCAGGGAGGACAGGGAGAGTGGCTACACCTTC. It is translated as CAIREDRESGYTF.

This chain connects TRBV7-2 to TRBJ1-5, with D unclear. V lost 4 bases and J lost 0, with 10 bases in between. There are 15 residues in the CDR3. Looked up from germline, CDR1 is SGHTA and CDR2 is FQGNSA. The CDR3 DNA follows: TGTGCCAGCAGCTCCGACAATTATAGCAATCAGCCCCAGCATTTT. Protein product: CASSSDNYSNQPQHF.

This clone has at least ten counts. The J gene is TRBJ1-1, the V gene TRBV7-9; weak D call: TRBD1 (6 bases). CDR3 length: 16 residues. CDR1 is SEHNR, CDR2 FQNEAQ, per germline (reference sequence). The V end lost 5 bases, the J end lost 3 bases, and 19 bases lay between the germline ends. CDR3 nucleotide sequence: TGTGCCAGCAGCGCTTTGAGGGGGAGGCGGGACACTGAAGCTTTCTTT. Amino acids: CASSALRGRRDTEAFF.

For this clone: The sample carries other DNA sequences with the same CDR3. CDR3 sequence: CASSINQPQHF. In DNA form, the CDR3 reads TGTGCCAGCAGTATCAATCAGCCCCAGCATTTT. The chain is built from TRBV28 and TRBJ1-5; D not resolved. V was clipped by 5 bases and J by 3 bases, with 2 bases between them. Germline values: CDR1 MDHEN, CDR2 SYDVKM. CDR3 size: 11 residues.

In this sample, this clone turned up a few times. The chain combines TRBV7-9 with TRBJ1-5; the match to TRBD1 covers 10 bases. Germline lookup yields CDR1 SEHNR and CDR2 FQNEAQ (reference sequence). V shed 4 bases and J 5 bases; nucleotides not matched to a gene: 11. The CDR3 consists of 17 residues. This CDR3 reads CASSSTRRGTGDQPQHF. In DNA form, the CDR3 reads TGTGCCAGCAGCTCCACAAGGCGTGGGACAGGGGATCAGCCCCAGCATTTT.

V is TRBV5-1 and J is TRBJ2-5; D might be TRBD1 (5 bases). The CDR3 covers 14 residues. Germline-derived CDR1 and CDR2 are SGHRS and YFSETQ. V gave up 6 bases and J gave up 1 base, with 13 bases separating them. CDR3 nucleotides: TGCGCCAGCACCCGGTTCGACAGCCAAGAGACCCAGTACTTC. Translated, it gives CASTRFDSQETQYF.

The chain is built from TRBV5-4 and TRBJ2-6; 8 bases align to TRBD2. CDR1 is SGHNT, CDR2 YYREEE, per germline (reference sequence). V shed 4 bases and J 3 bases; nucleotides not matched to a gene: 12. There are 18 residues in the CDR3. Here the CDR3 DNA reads TGTGCCAGCAGCACGAGAAGGTGCGCGGGAGGTGGGGCCAACGTCCTGACTTTC. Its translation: CASSTRRCAGGGANVLTF.

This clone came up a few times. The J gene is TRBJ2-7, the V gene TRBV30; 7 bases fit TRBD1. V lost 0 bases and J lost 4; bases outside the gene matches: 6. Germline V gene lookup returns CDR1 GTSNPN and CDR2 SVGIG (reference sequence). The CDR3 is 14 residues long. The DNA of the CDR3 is TGTGCCTGGAGTGTTGTTGGGACAGATTACGAGCAGTACTTC. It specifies CAWSVVGTDYEQYF.

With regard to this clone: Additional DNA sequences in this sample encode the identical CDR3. DNA of the CDR3: TGCAGCGTTGCAGGAGTGAACACTGAAGCTTTCTTT. Translating it yields CSVAGVNTEAFF. V usage is TRBV29-1 and J usage is TRBJ1-1, with unresolved D. CDR1 SQVTM and CDR2 ANQGSEA come from the germline V gene. The germline V and J ends were trimmed by 4 bases and 0 bases, with 6 bases remaining between them. The CDR3 is made up of 12 amino acids. Full variable domain (rest looked up from reference TRBV29-1 and TRBJ1-1): SAVISQKPSRDICQRGTSLTIQCQVDSQVTMMFWYRQQPGQSLTLIATANQGSEATYESGFVIDKFPISRPNLTFSTLTVSNMSPEDSSIYLCSVAGVNTEAFFGQGTRLTVV.

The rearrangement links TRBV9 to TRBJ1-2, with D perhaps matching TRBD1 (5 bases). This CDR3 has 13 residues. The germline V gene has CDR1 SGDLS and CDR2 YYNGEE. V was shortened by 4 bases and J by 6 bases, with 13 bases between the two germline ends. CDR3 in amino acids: CASSTGPFDGYTF. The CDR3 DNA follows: TGTGCCAGCAGCACAGGACCCTTTGATGGCTACACCTTC.

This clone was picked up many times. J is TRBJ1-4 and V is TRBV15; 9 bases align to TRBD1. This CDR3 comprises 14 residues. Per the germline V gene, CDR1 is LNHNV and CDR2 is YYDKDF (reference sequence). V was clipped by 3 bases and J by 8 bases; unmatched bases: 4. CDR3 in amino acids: CATSRDRGTEKLFF. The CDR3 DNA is TGTGCCACCAGCAGGGACAGGGGAACCGAAAAACTGTTTTTT.

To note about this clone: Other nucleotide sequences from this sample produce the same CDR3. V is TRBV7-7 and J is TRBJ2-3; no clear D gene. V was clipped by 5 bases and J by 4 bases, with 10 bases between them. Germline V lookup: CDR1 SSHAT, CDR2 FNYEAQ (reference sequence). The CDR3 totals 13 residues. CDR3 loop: CASSPRLADTQYF. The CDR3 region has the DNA TGTGCCAGCAGCCCCAGGCTGGCAGATACGCAGTATTTT.

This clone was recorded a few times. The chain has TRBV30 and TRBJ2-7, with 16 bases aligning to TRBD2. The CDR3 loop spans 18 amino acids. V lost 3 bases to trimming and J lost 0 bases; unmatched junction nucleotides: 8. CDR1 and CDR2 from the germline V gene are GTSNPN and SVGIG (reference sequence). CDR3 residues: CAWRGTSGRASSSYEQYF. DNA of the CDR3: TGTGCCTGGAGGGGGACTAGCGGGAGGGCCTCGAGCTCCTACGAGCAGTACTTC.

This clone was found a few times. For the CDR3, the DNA is TGCAGCGGCCTCACTATTAGTAATGAAAAACTGTTTTTT. It translates to CSGLTISNEKLFF. The V and J genes are TRBV29-1 and TRBJ1-4; D gene unclear. The CDR3 runs 13 residues. Germline V lookup: CDR1 SQVTM, CDR2 ANQGSEA. V was shortened by 7 bases and J by 4 bases, with 13 bases between the two germline ends.

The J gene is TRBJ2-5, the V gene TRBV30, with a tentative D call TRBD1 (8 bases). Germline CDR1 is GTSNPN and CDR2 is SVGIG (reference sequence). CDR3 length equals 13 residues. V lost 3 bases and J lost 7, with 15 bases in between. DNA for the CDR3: TGTGCCTGGAGCCCGACAGGGGAGGGGACCCAGTACTTC. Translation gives CAWSPTGEGTQYF.